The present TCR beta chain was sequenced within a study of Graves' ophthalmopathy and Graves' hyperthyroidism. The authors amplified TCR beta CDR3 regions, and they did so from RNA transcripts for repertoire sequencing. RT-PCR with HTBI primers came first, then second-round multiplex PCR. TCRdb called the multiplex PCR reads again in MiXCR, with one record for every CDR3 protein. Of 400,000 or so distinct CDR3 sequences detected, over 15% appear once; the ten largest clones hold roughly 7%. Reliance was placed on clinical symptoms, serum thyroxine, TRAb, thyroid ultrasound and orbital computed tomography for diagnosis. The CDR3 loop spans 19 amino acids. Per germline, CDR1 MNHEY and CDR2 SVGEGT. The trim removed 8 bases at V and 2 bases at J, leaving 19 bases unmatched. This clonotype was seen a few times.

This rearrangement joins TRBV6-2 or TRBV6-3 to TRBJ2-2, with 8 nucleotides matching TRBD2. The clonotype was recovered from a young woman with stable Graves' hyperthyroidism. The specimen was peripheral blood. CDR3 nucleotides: TGTGCCAGCTCTATCCTACGGCGGGGGGTCACCCTTAACACCGGGGAGCTGTTTTTT. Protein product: CASSILRRGVTLNTGELFF.